The 30 T cell receptor beta chains below were found in one sample sequenced in a study of long-term antiretroviral therapy in people with HIV. At the survey level, the v3.0 immunoSEQ assay was run. The protocol was immunoSEQ multiplex PCR, while the TCRdb copy is restricted to in-frame clones and leaves out a portion. There are 15,000 to 20,000 clones in the sample; 79% occur only once, and about 6.8% lies in the top ten. Specimen: unsorted PBMCs, collected at the start of antiretroviral therapy, before treatment. These receptors were obtained from a man between 18 and 35 years old with HIV.

This rearrangement joins TRBV19 to TRBJ2-1; TRBD2 might be the D (6 bases). The CDR3 contains 13 residues. V lost 7 bases to trimming and J lost 5 bases, with 12 bases between them. Germline V gene data show CDR1 as LNHDA and CDR2 as SQIVND (reference sequence). CDR3 bases: TGTGCCAGTAACGAAGCGGGTCACAATGAGCAGTTCTTC. This sequence encodes CASNEAGHNEQFF.

The gene calls are TRBV19 and TRBJ1-1; D is possibly TRBD1 (5 bases). The CDR3 has 17 amino acids. V shed 7 bases and J shed 1 base, with 22 bases lying between them. The V gene's germline CDR1 is LNHDA and CDR2 SQIVND (reference sequence). Here the CDR3 reads CASTPVSVGTGNTEAFF. CDR3 sequence (DNA): TGTGCCAGTACCCCAGTGAGTGTCGGGACGGGGAACACTGAAGCTTTCTTT.

V gene TRBV2 combines with J gene TRBJ2-7; 9 nucleotides agree with TRBD1. With 4 bases clipped from V and 5 bases from J, the junction kept 12 bases outside the gene matches. Per germline, CDR1 SNHLY and CDR2 FYNNEI. The CDR3 has 16 amino acids. This CDR3 reads CASSANRGLTGNEQYF. In DNA, the CDR3 is TGTGCCAGCAGTGCCAACAGGGGGCTTACGGGAAACGAGCAGTACTTC.

J is TRBJ2-5 and V is TRBV11-2, with D unclear. This CDR3 region has 13 residues. The V gene's germline CDR1 is SGHAT and CDR2 FQNNGV. Trimming took off 1 base at V and 3 bases at J, with 6 bases between the two ends. The CDR3 loop reads CASSLVLEETQYF. The CDR3 DNA reads TGTGCCAGCAGCTTAGTTCTCGAAGAGACCCAGTACTTC. Drawing the rest from reference TRBV11-2 and TRBJ2-5, the complete variable domain is EAGVAQSPRYKIIEKRQSVAFWCNPISGHATLYWYQQILGQGPKLLIQFQNNGVVDDSQLPKDRFSAERLKGVDSTLKIQPAKLEDSAVYLCASSLVLEETQYFGPGTRLLVL.

This clone is medium-sized. The junction departs from the called germline gene at one end, perhaps through a read error. The genes are TRBV23-1 and TRBJ1-5; D is unclear. TRBV23-1 is filed as an ORF, its function uncertain. The CDR3 length is 18 residues. The CDR3 nucleotides are TGCGCCAGCAGCCAATTCATCCGACGGATACTTAGCAATCAGCCCCAGCATTTT. It codes for CASSQFIRRILSNQPQHF.

The rearrangement joins TRBV28 to TRBJ1-3; D gene unclear. This CDR3 region has 14 residues. The germline V gene encodes CDR1 MDHEN and CDR2 SYDVKM. The ends were cut back, 6 bases at V and 0 bases at J, with 9 bases in the middle. As DNA, the CDR3 is TGTGCCAGCAGGGATTATTTCTCTGGAAACACCATATATTTT. Its translation: CASRDYFSGNTIYF.

J is TRBJ2-7 and V is TRBV28; 10 bases fit TRBD2. V shed 3 bases, J shed 2 bases, and the junction held 1 base outside the gene matches. The germline CDR1 and CDR2 sequences are MDHEN and SYDVKM. The CDR3 is 14 residues long. The CDR3 loop is CASSFLAGAYEQYF. CDR3 coding DNA: TGTGCCAGCAGTTTTCTAGCGGGAGCCTACGAGCAGTACTTC.

The rearrangement links TRBV7-9 to TRBJ1-3; no clear D. Trimming cost V 1 base and J 3 bases, with 4 bases left between them. The CDR3 has 13 residues. Germline CDR1 and CDR2: SEHNR and FQNEAQ (reference sequence). The CDR3 reads CASSLVVGNTIYF. In nucleotides, the CDR3 is TGTGCCAGCAGCTTAGTAGTTGGAAACACCATATATTTT.

The chain has TRBV6-5 and TRBJ2-3; D unresolved. Trimming shortened V by 8 bases and J by 6 bases, and 9 bases separated the two germline ends. The CDR3 totals 11 residues. Germline CDR1 and CDR2: MNHEY and SVGAGI. The CDR3 sequence is CASLRTDTQYF. The CDR3, as DNA: TGTGCCAGCCTAAGAACCGATACGCAGTATTTT.

This chain connects TRBV15 to TRBJ2-7; D remains unclear. This CDR3 region has 13 residues. The V end was cut by 6 bases, the J end by 2 bases, with 11 bases between. Germline CDR1 is LNHNV and CDR2 is YYDKDF (reference sequence). The CDR3 DNA reads as TGTGCCACCAGTAGGGCCCGGACCTACGAGCAGTACTTC. Protein product: CATSRARTYEQYF.

The chain couples TRBV4-3 to TRBJ2-2; perhaps TRBD2 as D (5 bases). This CDR3 spans 15 amino acids. The germline gives CDR1 LGHNA, CDR2 YSLEER. Trimming took 3 bases from V and 6 from J, leaving 14 bases between them. The CDR3 loop reads CASSHRRGSAGELFF. In DNA, the CDR3 is TGCGCCAGCAGCCATCGGAGAGGGTCGGCCGGGGAGCTGTTTTTT.

V is TRBV7-9 and J is TRBJ1-2; D ambiguous. CDR3 length: 13 residues. With 6 bases removed from V and 2 bases from J, the gap between germline ends came to 10 bases. The V gene's germline CDR1 is SEHNR and CDR2 FQNEAQ (reference sequence). CDR3 loop: CASSYKDNYGYTF. In DNA form, the CDR3 reads TGTGCCAGCAGTTACAAGGACAACTATGGCTACACCTTC.

J is TRBJ1-2 and V is TRBV7-9; D is uncertain. This CDR3 is built from 13 residues. Per germline, CDR1 SEHNR and CDR2 FQNEAQ (reference sequence). V lost 1 base and J lost 8, with 11 bases in between. CDR3 sequence (DNA): TGTGCCAGCAGCTTAGATCTGGCGACCGGCTACACCTTC. This sequence encodes CASSLDLATGYTF.

The chain recombines TRBV6-5 with TRBJ1-2, with D unclear. The CDR3 extends over 13 amino acids. V lost 0 bases, J lost 9 bases, and 11 bases lay in between. Per the germline V gene, CDR1 is MNHEY and CDR2 is SVGAGI. This chain's CDR3 is CASSYSKVGSYTF. CDR3 DNA sequence: TGTGCCAGCAGTTACTCGAAGGTGGGAAGCTACACCTTC.

The gene calls are TRBV7-9 and TRBJ1-1, with D unresolved. Trimming stripped 4 bases from V and 1 base from J, with 7 bases between. The CDR3 consists of 13 residues. Germline lookup yields CDR1 SEHNR and CDR2 FQNEAQ (reference sequence). This CDR3 reads CASSSTPNTEAFF. The CDR3 nucleotides are TGTGCCAGCAGCTCGACACCGAACACTGAAGCTTTCTTT.

The V gene is TRBV18, the J gene TRBJ1-1; D remains unclear. Deletions cut 2 bases from V and 0 bases from J, with 10 bases between. Germline lookup yields CDR1 KGHSH and CDR2 LQKENI. CDR3 size: 15 residues. The CDR3, as DNA: TGTGCCAGCTCACCAGATTCATCAGTGAACACTGAAGCTTTCTTT. This codes for CASSPDSSVNTEAFF.

The J gene is TRBJ1-4, the V gene TRBV7-9; no clear D gene. This CDR3 comprises 15 residues. V was shortened by 1 base and J by 0 bases, with 6 bases between the two germline ends. Germline V gene data show CDR1 as SEHNR and CDR2 as FQNEAQ (reference sequence). DNA of the CDR3: TGTGCCAGCAGCTTAGAGGCGGCAACTAATGAAAAACTGTTTTTT. Amino acids: CASSLEAATNEKLFF.

The rearrangement uses TRBV7-9 and TRBJ2-7; TRBD2 aligns across 9 bases. This CDR3 is 15 amino acids long. The ends lost 1 base at V and 4 bases at J; junction bases unmatched: 5. Germline values: CDR1 SEHNR, CDR2 FQNEAQ (reference sequence). Here the CDR3 reads CASSLVGTSSYEQYF. CDR3 in DNA: TGTGCCAGCAGCTTAGTTGGGACTAGCTCTTACGAGCAGTACTTC.

The chain recombines TRBV7-9 with TRBJ2-7, with TRBD1 as a possible D gene (6 bases). Germline V gives CDR1 SEHNR, CDR2 FQNEAQ (reference sequence). V lost 1 base and J 3 bases, leaving 13 bases between the germline ends. The CDR3 contains 15 residues. Here the CDR3 DNA reads TGTGCCAGCAGCTTAGAAGGCAGGGGACGCTACGAGCAGTACTTC. It translates to CASSLEGRGRYEQYF.

The chain couples TRBV19 to TRBJ2-7; TRBD1 matches at 9 bases. This CDR3 spans 15 amino acids. Germline-derived CDR1 and CDR2 are LNHDA and SQIVND (reference sequence). V lost 5 bases to trimming and J lost 3 bases; unmatched junction nucleotides: 8. DNA of the CDR3: TGTGCCAGTAGTCCGTCGACAGGGGGGGACTACGAGCAGTACTTC. It encodes CASSPSTGGDYEQYF.

The chain uses TRBV6-1 and TRBJ2-5; 8 nucleotides line up with TRBD1. The germline V gene encodes CDR1 MNHNS and CDR2 SASEGT. This CDR3 has 11 amino acids. V shed 5 bases, J shed 10 bases, and the junction held 3 bases outside the gene matches. The DNA for the CDR3 is TGTGCCAGCAGTAAACAGGGGGTCCAGTACTTC. Translating it yields CASSKQGVQYF.

The rearrangement links TRBV5-1 to TRBJ2-7, with D perhaps matching TRBD1 or TRBD2 (5 bases each). Trimming took off 7 bases at V and 7 bases at J, with 24 bases between the two ends. CDR3 length: 15 residues. Per germline, CDR1 SGHRS and CDR2 YFSETQ. CDR3 coding DNA: TGCGCCAGCCGGAGGTCGACAGACGTTATTATGGAGCAGTACTTC. Its translation is CASRRSTDVIMEQYF.

V and J are TRBV7-2 and TRBJ1-2; a possible D gene is TRBD1 (5 bases). CDR1 is SGHTA and CDR2 is FQGNSA in the germline V gene. V dropped 1 base and J dropped 6 bases, with 9 bases sitting between them. The CDR3 is made up of 13 amino acids. CDR3 protein: CASSLGLGDGYTF. CDR3 in DNA: TGTGCCAGCAGCTTAGGCCTAGGGGATGGCTACACCTTC.

V gene TRBV11-3 combines with J gene TRBJ2-7; D not certain. The CDR3 has 14 residues. Trimming shortened V by 5 bases and J by 2 bases, and 13 bases separated the two germline ends. Per germline, CDR1 SGHNT and CDR2 YENEEA. The CDR3 sequence is CASSDPSRPYEQYF. The CDR3 DNA sequence: TGTGCCAGCAGCGACCCCTCTCGTCCCTACGAGCAGTACTTC. The whole variable domain, filled in from reference TRBV11-3 and TRBJ2-7, reads EAGVVQSPRYKIIEKKQPVAFWCNPISGHNTLYWYLQNLGQGPELLIRYENEEAVDDSQLPKDRFSAERLKGVDSTLKIQPAELGDSAVYLCASSDPSRPYEQYFGPGTRLTVT.

There are a few counts of this clone. The rearrangement uses TRBV13 and TRBJ1-2; D gene ambiguous. Germline CDR1 reads PRHDT; CDR2 reads FYEKMQ (reference sequence). The CDR3 covers 17 residues. Deletions cut 5 bases from V and 3 bases from J, with 22 bases between. CDR3 nucleotide sequence: TGTGCCAGCAGCAATCGTCAGGACGGTACCCACTACTATGGCTACACCTTC. This sequence encodes CASSNRQDGTHYYGYTF.

This chain connects TRBV28 to TRBJ1-1; D not resolved. Trimming pared 6 bases from V and 2 bases from J, leaving 10 bases between. The CDR3 loop spans 13 amino acids. Germline V CDR1 and CDR2: MDHEN, SYDVKM. CDR3 in DNA: TGTGCCAGCAGACCCCGGGTAAACACTGAAGCTTTCTTT. It is translated as CASRPRVNTEAFF.

This sequence joins TRBV6-1 and TRBJ1-4; D is possibly TRBD1 (5 bases). CDR3 size: 15 residues. Germline CDR1 is MNHNS and CDR2 is SASEGT. Trimming shortened V by 6 bases and J by 8 bases, and 19 bases separated the two germline ends. CDR3 nucleotides: TGTGCCAGCAGGGAGACCGGGACGGCGAACGAAAAACTGTTTTTT. This translates into CASRETGTANEKLFF.

This chain connects TRBV6-5 to TRBJ2-7; unclear D gene. From germline, CDR1 is MNHEY and CDR2 SVGAGI. The V gene lost 0 bases and the J gene lost 0 bases, with 12 bases spanning the gap. The CDR3 is 16 residues long. CDR3 in amino acids: CASSYSNGPGSYEQYF. CDR3 sequence (DNA): TGTGCCAGCAGTTACTCGAACGGACCCGGCTCCTACGAGCAGTACTTC.

The rearrangement links TRBV6-1 to TRBJ1-3, with a weak D call TRBD1 (6 bases). Germline loops: CDR1 MNHNS, CDR2 SASEGT. Trimming removed 7 bases from V and 3 bases from J, with 13 bases in between. The CDR3 contains 14 residues. DNA of the CDR3: TGTGCCAGCATCAGGGGCCCCGGTGGAAACACCATATATTTT. It codes for CASIRGPGGNTIYF.

The rearrangement links TRBV5-6 to TRBJ2-7; TRBD2 agrees at 8 bases. In germline, CDR1 is SGHDT, CDR2 YYEEEE. V shed 2 bases, J shed 1 base, and the junction held 17 bases outside the gene matches. The CDR3 loop spans 19 amino acids. CDR3 residues: CASSFSPSRREAFSYEQYF. The CDR3, as DNA: TGTGCCAGCAGCTTTAGCCCCTCTAGGCGGGAGGCCTTTTCCTACGAGCAGTACTTC.